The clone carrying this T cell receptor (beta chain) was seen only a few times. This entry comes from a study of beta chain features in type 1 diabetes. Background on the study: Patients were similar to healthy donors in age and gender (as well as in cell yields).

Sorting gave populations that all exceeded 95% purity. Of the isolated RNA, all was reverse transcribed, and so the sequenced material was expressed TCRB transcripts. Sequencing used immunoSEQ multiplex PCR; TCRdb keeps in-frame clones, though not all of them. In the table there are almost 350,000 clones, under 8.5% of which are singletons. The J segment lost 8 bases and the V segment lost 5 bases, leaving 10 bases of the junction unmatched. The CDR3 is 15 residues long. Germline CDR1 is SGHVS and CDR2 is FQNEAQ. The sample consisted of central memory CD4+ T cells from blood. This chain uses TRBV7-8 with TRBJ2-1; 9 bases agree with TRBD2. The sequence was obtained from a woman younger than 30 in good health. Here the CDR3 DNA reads TGTGCCAGCAGCACCCGGGCTAGCGGGAACGATGAGCAGTTCTTC. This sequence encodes CASSTRASGNDEQFF.